This T cell receptor beta chain was sequenced during a study of response to subunit inactivated influenza vaccine. Whole-study findings and limits: The authors put forward the suggestion that each seasonal influenza vaccination may bring in only a limited number of new T cells.

Each CDR3 protein is one row after TCRdb ran MiXCR on the RT-PCR reads. The profile shows over 400,000 distinct CDR3 sequences, 10% to 15% of them singletons. This clonotype was detected a few times. As yet, its antigen is unknown. Germline lookup yields CDR1 SEHNR and CDR2 FQNEAQ (reference sequence). The ends were cut back, 5 bases at V and 4 bases at J, with 21 bases in the middle. The CDR3 has 16 amino acids. The sequencing here drew on PBMCs from blood, taken about 40 days after vaccination. The sequence was obtained from a man in his fifties or sixties who received an inactivated influenza vaccine. This chain joins TRBV7-9 and TRBJ2-7, with D possibly being TRBD1 (7 bases). The CDR3 DNA is TGTGCCAGCAGCCCCTGGGAGGAGGGGGCCGAATACGAGCAGTACTTC. Translating it yields CASSPWEEGAEYEQYF.